This TCR beta chain emerged from a study of T cell responses to AZD1222 COVID-19 vaccine. Assay: immunoSEQ multiplex PCR; the TCRdb copy retains only in-frame clones and omits some. Of 150,000 to 200,000 clones in the sample, 85% to 90% were seen once. Study-level points and caveats: The donor group comprised mostly white British people and more females; the analysis possibly underestimated clonal diversity.

The V end was cut by 2 bases, the J end by 3 bases, with 10 bases between. The CDR3 totals 15 residues. Per the germline V gene, CDR1 is SNHLY and CDR2 is FYNNEI. To note about this clone: Its antigen is not identified.

Sequencing used peripheral blood, obtained 28 days after the second AZD1222 dose. The clonotype was recovered from an adult who received the AZD1222 COVID-19 vaccine. The J gene is TRBJ1-4, the V gene TRBV2, with D possibly TRBD1 on 5 matching bases. CDR3 sequence: CASSESGPANEKLFF. CDR3 sequence (DNA): TGTGCCAGCAGTGAATCGGGGCCAGCTAATGAAAAACTGTTTTTT.